This T cell receptor beta chain was sequenced in a study of blood T cell repertoires in COVID-19. Study details: The United States, Italy and Spain provided the acute and convalescent COVID-19 samples.

As handled by the study authors: How many nucleated cells were present was estimated from reference gene primer amplification. The method was immunoSEQ multiplex PCR; TCRdb's version includes in-frame clones alone and lacks a portion of them. Clone size and the V and J calls come from that table; the DNA yielded D and trimming. The sample lists roughly 430,000 clones; 88% were seen once. This clone was seen a single time. Individuals drawn from approximately 22 US areas were roughly 18 to 95 years old. Participant-given clinical history determined each cohort assignment. In germline, CDR1 is SGHDN, CDR2 FVKESK. Trimming took off 1 base at V and 5 bases at J, with 11 bases between the two ends. The CDR3 runs 14 residues.

What was sequenced was PBMCs or T cells enriched from blood (not recorded which). The rearrangement joins TRBV14 to TRBJ2-5; D remains ambiguous. The clonotype originates from a woman aged 18 to 35 who had been exposed to COVID-19. In DNA, the CDR3 is TGTGCCAGCAGCCAAGTTCATAGCTTGGAGACCCAGTACTTC. As protein: CASSQVHSLETQYF.